The next 24 T cell receptor beta chains were all read from a single sample in a study of shared clonotypes between healthy human individuals. Sequencing was performed with immunoSEQ multiplex PCR; in TCRdb, only in-frame clones are kept and a portion is missing. The data show approximately 1,500,000 clones, 95% to 99% seen once. Sequencing input: naive CD4+ T cells sorted from blood. Noted subset: CD45RA+ positively selected. The receptor set was obtained from a man in his thirties or forties in good health.

This clone was detected only a few times. The same CDR3 can be traced to other DNA sequences in this sample. This chain joins TRBV15 and TRBJ2-3; 8 bases are a match to TRBD1. CDR3 length equals 15 residues. Germline lookup yields CDR1 LNHNV and CDR2 YYDKDF (reference sequence). Unmatched junction bases numbered 1, after V lost 1 base and J lost 1 base. CDR3 sequence (DNA): TGTGCCACCAGCAGAGGGGGACAGGGCACAGATACGCAGTATTTT. It is translated as CATSRGGQGTDTQYF.

This chain connects TRBV27 to TRBJ1-5; no reliable D call. This CDR3 comprises 15 residues. In germline, CDR1 is MNHEY, CDR2 SMNVEV (reference sequence). Trimming stripped 3 bases from V and 2 bases from J, with 11 bases between. DNA of the CDR3: TGTGCCAGCAGTTTCTTAACCGACGGCAATCAGCCCCAGCATTTT. It yields the protein CASSFLTDGNQPQHF.

The chain links TRBV6-5 to TRBJ2-5; D gene unclear. CDR1 and CDR2 from the germline V gene are MNHEY and SVGAGI. This CDR3 spans 11 amino acids. The V gene lost 5 bases and the J gene lost 3 bases, with 4 bases spanning the gap. Written as DNA, the CDR3 is TGTGCCAGCAGTCACGAAGAGACCCAGTACTTC. It specifies CASSHEETQYF.

The chain joins TRBV18 to TRBJ2-2, with D possibly called TRBD1 or TRBD2 (5 bases each). The CDR3 is 15 residues long. The ends were cut back, 8 bases at V and 3 bases at J, with 16 bases in the middle. The V gene's germline CDR1 is KGHSH and CDR2 LQKENI. DNA for the CDR3: TGTGCCAGCACGAGAACGGGGCCCTACACCGGGGAGCTGTTTTTT. It yields the protein CASTRTGPYTGELFF.

This rearrangement joins TRBV7-2 to TRBJ2-1; unclear D gene. This CDR3 region has 15 residues. Germline CDR1 and CDR2: SGHTA and FQGNSA. Trimming removed 2 bases at V and 11 bases at J, with 19 bases between. In DNA, the CDR3 is TGTGCCAGCAGCTTACGGAATAGCAGTCCTCACAAGCAGTTCTTC. Translated, it gives CASSLRNSSPHKQFF.

This sequence joins TRBV9 and TRBJ2-7; 9 bases fit TRBD1. CDR3 length equals 16 residues. The V and J ends lost 3 bases and 3 bases, in that order; junction bases with no gene match: 10. Germline lookup yields CDR1 SGDLS and CDR2 YYNGEE. This chain's CDR3 is CASSEGTGPLVYEQYF. Written as DNA, the CDR3 is TGTGCCAGCAGCGAGGGGACAGGGCCGCTTGTCTACGAGCAGTACTTC.

DNA for the CDR3: TGTGCCAGCAGTGATCGGACAGGGATATACGAGCAGTACTTC. Its protein product is CASSDRTGIYEQYF. The rearrangement uses TRBV6-1 and TRBJ2-7; 8 nucleotides match TRBD1. The CDR3 runs 14 residues. V shed 3 bases, J shed 4 bases, and the junction held 5 bases outside the gene matches. Germline CDR1 reads MNHNS; CDR2 reads SASEGT.

This clone has only one observation. J is TRBJ2-1 and V is TRBV11-2; a possible D gene is TRBD2 (6 bases). V was clipped by 8 bases and J by 8 bases, with 19 bases between them. In germline, CDR1 is SGHAT, CDR2 FQNNGV. The CDR3 is 14 amino acids. CDR3 sequence (DNA): TGTGCCAGCCGCCCGGGACTCCTGCCAGATGAGCAGTTCTTC. It encodes CASRPGLLPDEQFF.

The chain uses TRBV7-2 and TRBJ2-3, with D hard to call. Germline CDR1 reads SGHTA; CDR2 reads FQGNSA. V was pared by 6 bases and J by 6 bases, with 16 bases between. The CDR3 spans 14 residues. The CDR3 region is CASRPGSLVDTQYF. Here the CDR3 DNA reads TGTGCCAGCAGGCCCGGTTCGTTGGTGGATACGCAGTATTTT.

The chain recombines TRBV29-1 with TRBJ1-5; D is ambiguous. Germline V gives CDR1 SQVTM, CDR2 ANQGSEA. V lost 4 bases, J lost 3 bases, and 7 bases lay in between. The CDR3 is 12 residues long. CDR3 in DNA: TGCAGCGTTGGACAAAACAATCAGCCCCAGCATTTT. Protein sequence: CSVGQNNQPQHF.

The chain is built from TRBV15 and TRBJ2-5, with D tentatively TRBD1 (6 bases). The V gene's germline CDR1 is LNHNV and CDR2 YYDKDF (reference sequence). The V gene lost 7 bases and the J gene lost 1 base, with 19 bases spanning the gap. The CDR3 contains 16 residues. CDR3 region: CATTSTLGRGQETQYF. In DNA form, the CDR3 reads TGTGCCACCACCTCGACCTTGGGCAGGGGCCAAGAGACCCAGTACTTC. The full variable domain, completed using reference TRBV15 and TRBJ2-5, is DAMVIQNPRYQVTQFGKPVTLSCSQTLNHNVMYWYQQKSSQAPKLLFHYYDKDFNNEADTPDNFQSRRPNTSFCFLDIRSPGLGDTAMYLCATTSTLGRGQETQYFGPGTRLLVL.

V is TRBV5-4 and J is TRBJ1-1; TRBD1 matches 8 bases. The CDR3 spans 17 residues. Germline V gene data show CDR1 as SGHNT and CDR2 as YYREEE (reference sequence). The J segment lost 0 bases and the V segment lost 3 bases, leaving 10 bases of the junction unmatched. The CDR3 region is CASSSTLGTGMNTEAFF. The CDR3 coding sequence is TGTGCCAGCAGCTCCACACTCGGGACAGGCATGAACACTGAAGCTTTCTTT.

V gene TRBV28 combines with J gene TRBJ1-2; D not resolved. This CDR3 comprises 14 residues. V lost 5 bases to trimming and J lost 4 bases, with 14 bases between them. From germline, CDR1 is MDHEN and CDR2 SYDVKM. The CDR3, as DNA: TGTGCCAGCAGTCCTGTCTTAGACCTCTATGGCTACACCTTC. Encoded protein: CASSPVLDLYGYTF.

The V call is TRBV18, the J call TRBJ2-1; 14 bases agree with TRBD2. Germline lookup yields CDR1 KGHSH and CDR2 LQKENI. V shed 4 bases, J shed 1 base, and the junction held 9 bases outside the gene matches. CDR3 length equals 19 residues. The CDR3 spells CASSRPTSGRAKSYNEQFF. DNA of the CDR3: TGTGCCAGCTCACGCCCGACTAGCGGGAGGGCCAAGTCCTACAATGAGCAGTTCTTC.

The J gene is TRBJ2-1, the V gene TRBV4-3; unclear D gene. Germline V gene sequence: CDR1 LGHNA, CDR2 YSLEER. The CDR3 contains 13 residues. Deletions cut 0 bases from V and 12 bases from J, with 12 bases between. The chain's CDR3 is CASSQELEHGQFF. As DNA, the CDR3 is TGCGCCAGCAGCCAAGAACTCGAACATGGGCAGTTCTTC.

This sequence joins TRBV28 and TRBJ2-5; 11 bases are a match to TRBD2. CDR1 is MDHEN, CDR2 SYDVKM, per germline. This CDR3 is built from 18 residues. V trimming: 5 bases; J trimming: 5 bases; junction bases outside the gene matches: 16. The CDR3, as DNA: TGTGCCAGCAGTCCGGGGACTAGCGGTCGGGTAGGGTGGGAGACCCAGTACTTC. Amino acids: CASSPGTSGRVGWETQYF.

This clone was detected only once. The chain employs TRBV2 and TRBJ1-4; tentatively, D is TRBD1 (6 bases). The V and J ends lost 8 bases and 6 bases respectively, with 13 bases between them. Germline V gives CDR1 SNHLY, CDR2 FYNNEI. The CDR3 is 13 amino acids. CDR3: CASRGDMYEKLFF. As DNA, the CDR3 is TGTGCCAGCCGGGGGGACATGTATGAAAAACTGTTTTTT.

The V gene is TRBV5-1, the J gene TRBJ1-2; D is unclear. Trimming cost V 4 bases and J 3 bases, with 25 bases left between them. The germline V gene encodes CDR1 SGHRS and CDR2 YFSETQ. The CDR3 runs to 18 residues. The CDR3 loop reads CASSPQRPSSRPYYGYTF. CDR3 bases: TGCGCCAGCAGCCCCCAACGTCCGTCATCGCGACCCTACTATGGCTACACCTTC.

The rearrangement joins TRBV2 to TRBJ2-7, with D perhaps matching TRBD1 (6 bases). Germline V gene lookup returns CDR1 SNHLY and CDR2 FYNNEI. The CDR3 consists of 12 residues. Trimming stripped 4 bases from V and 3 bases from J, with 7 bases between. The CDR3 loop is CASSGDNYEQYF. Here the CDR3 DNA reads TGTGCCAGCAGTGGGGACAACTACGAGCAGTACTTC.

The rearrangement uses TRBV18 and TRBJ1-5; possibly TRBD1 for D (5 bases). Trimming took off 8 bases at V and 0 bases at J, with 17 bases between the two ends. This CDR3 contains 16 residues. Germline V gives CDR1 KGHSH, CDR2 LQKENI. The CDR3 here is CASTSFSQDSNQPQHF. CDR3 nucleotide sequence: TGTGCCAGCACATCTTTCTCACAGGATAGCAATCAGCCCCAGCATTTT. Supplemented by reference TRBV18 and TRBJ1-5, the full variable domain reads NAGVMQNPRHLVRRRGQEARLRCSPMKGHSHVYWYRQLPEEGLKFMVYLQKENIIDESGMPKERFSAEFPKEGPSILRIQQVVRGDSAAYFCASTSFSQDSNQPQHFGDGTRLSIL.

This chain links TRBV5-1 with TRBJ2-5; a possible D gene is TRBD1 (7 bases). The CDR3 runs to 14 residues. V lost 5 bases to trimming and J lost 2 bases, with 13 bases between them. Germline CDR1 and CDR2: SGHRS and YFSETQ. In DNA form, the CDR3 reads TGCGCCAGCAGACGGACAGGACTACAAGAGACCCAGTACTTC. Amino acids: CASRRTGLQETQYF.

This clone has only one observation. V is TRBV18 and J is TRBJ2-7, with unresolved D. V lost 2 bases to trimming and J lost 6 bases, with 11 bases between them. The germline gives CDR1 KGHSH, CDR2 LQKENI. The CDR3 has 13 amino acids. The CDR3 nucleotides are TGTGCCAGCTCACCAAGCCAGCTCGGCGAGCAGTACTTC. This codes for CASSPSQLGEQYF.

The chain carries TRBV2 and TRBJ2-4; the match to TRBD2 covers 11 bases. Per the germline V gene, CDR1 is SNHLY and CDR2 is FYNNEI. Trimming at V came to 4 bases and at J to 7 bases, leaving 6 bases not matched to a gene. The CDR3 is made up of 15 amino acids. CDR3 sequence: CASSALAGDANIQYF. The CDR3 coding sequence is TGTGCCAGCAGTGCACTAGCGGGAGATGCCAACATTCAGTACTTC. The full variable domain, completed using reference TRBV2 and TRBJ2-4, is EPEVTQTPSHQVTQMGQEVILRCVPISNHLYFYWYRQILGQKVEFLVSFYNNEISEKSEIFDDQFSVERPDGSNFTLKIRSTKLEDSAMYFCASSALAGDANIQYFGAGTRLSVL.

V usage is TRBV25-1 and J usage is TRBJ1-1; unclear D gene. This CDR3 spans 14 amino acids. Trimming stripped 3 bases from V and 6 bases from J, with 14 bases between. The germline gives CDR1 MGHDK, CDR2 SYGVNS. CDR3 nucleotide sequence: TGTGCCAGCAGTGAGCGGTCCGGGGTTGCTGAAGCTTTCTTT. It is translated as CASSERSGVAEAFF.